This T cell receptor beta chain was observed in a study of shared clonotypes between healthy human individuals. V trimming: 10 bases; J trimming: 4 bases; junction bases outside the gene matches: 12. This CDR3 contains 14 residues. CDR1 and CDR2 (germline): ENHRY, SYGVKD. A split of CD4+ cells into CD45RA+ naive and CD45RA-negative memory subsets was performed. The data were produced by immunoSEQ multiplex PCR, yet TCRdb's version contains in-frame clones alone and is incomplete. The profile shows roughly 1.4 million clones, about 98.5% of them singletons. The TCR sequence derives from a man aged 25-45 years in good health. Sequencing was performed on naive CD4+ T cells sorted from blood. Sample subset: CD45RA+ positively selected. The gene calls are TRBV10-3 and TRBJ2-7, with 8 bases fitting TRBD1. The CDR3 nucleotides are TGTGCCACCGCGGATCCAGGGGGCTTTTACGAGCAGTACTTC. Its protein is CATADPGGFYEQYF.